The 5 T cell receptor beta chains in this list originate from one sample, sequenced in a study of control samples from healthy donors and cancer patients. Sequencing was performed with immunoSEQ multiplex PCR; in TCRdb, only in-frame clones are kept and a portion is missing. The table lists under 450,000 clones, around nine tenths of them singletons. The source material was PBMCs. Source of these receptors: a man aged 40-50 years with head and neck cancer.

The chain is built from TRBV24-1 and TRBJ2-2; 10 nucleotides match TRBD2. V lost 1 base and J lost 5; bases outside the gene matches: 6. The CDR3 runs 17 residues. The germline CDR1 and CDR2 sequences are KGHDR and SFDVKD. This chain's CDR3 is CATSDLPSGRGTGELFF. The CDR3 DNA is TGTGCCACCAGTGATTTACCTAGCGGGAGAGGAACCGGGGAGCTGTTTTTT.

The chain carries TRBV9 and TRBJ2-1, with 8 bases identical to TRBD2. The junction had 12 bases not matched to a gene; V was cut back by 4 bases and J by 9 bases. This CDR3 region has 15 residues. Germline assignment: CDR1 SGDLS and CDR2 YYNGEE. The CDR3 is CASSISAGARGEQFF. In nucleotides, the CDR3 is TGTGCCAGCAGCATCTCAGCGGGAGCAAGGGGTGAGCAGTTCTTC.

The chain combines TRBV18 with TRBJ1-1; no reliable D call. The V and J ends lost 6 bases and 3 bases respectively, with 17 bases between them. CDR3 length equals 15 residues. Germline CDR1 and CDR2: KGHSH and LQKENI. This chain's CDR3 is CASSNAQERDTEAFF. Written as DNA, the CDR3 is TGTGCCAGCTCGAACGCCCAGGAAAGGGACACTGAAGCTTTCTTT.

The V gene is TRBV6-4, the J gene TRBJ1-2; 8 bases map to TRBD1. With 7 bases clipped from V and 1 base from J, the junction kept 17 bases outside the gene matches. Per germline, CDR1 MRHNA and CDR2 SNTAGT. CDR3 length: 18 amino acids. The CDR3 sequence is CASIRGLGGQALNYGYTF. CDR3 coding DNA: TGTGCCAGCATTAGGGGGCTAGGGGGACAGGCCCTTAACTATGGCTACACCTTC.

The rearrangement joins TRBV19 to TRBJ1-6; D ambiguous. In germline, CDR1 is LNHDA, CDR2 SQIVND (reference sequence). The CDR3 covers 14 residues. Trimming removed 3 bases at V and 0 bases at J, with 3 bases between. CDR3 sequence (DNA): TGTGCCAGTAGTATGCGCTCCTATAATTCACCCCTCCACTTT. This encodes CASSMRSYNSPLHF.